Listed below are T cell receptor beta chains from one sample, sequenced in a study of shared clonotypes between healthy human individuals. Sequencing was performed with immunoSEQ multiplex PCR; in TCRdb, only in-frame clones are kept and a portion is missing. The sample consists of about 980,000 clones, more than 75% of them appearing once. Sequencing was performed on memory CD4+ T cells sorted from blood. All receptors derive from a man aged 18-30 years in good health. Both conserved end residues are part of each CDR3. The D gene is left open where the match is weak. Expanded clones are given a class, and other clones once, few, many or no size at all.

NA	TRBJ2-7	TRBV7-2	NA	CASSSAGLSSYEQYF	TGTGCCAGCAGCTCAGCAGGACTGAGCTCCTACGAGCAGTACTTC
NA	TRBJ1-2	TRBV15	TRBD1	CATSRAGQGNNYGYTF	TGTGCCACCAGCAGGGCGGGACAGGGGAATAACTATGGCTACACCTTC
NA	TRBJ1-1	TRBV30	NA	CAWSVVWGRRAPEAFF	TGTGCCTGGAGCGTTGTCTGGGGACGTCGGGCCCCTGAAGCTTTCTTT
NA	TRBJ2-2	TRBV6-1	NA	CASSGTETGELFF	TGTGCCAGCAGTGGGACAGAAACCGGGGAGCTGTTTTTT
few	TRBJ2-6	TRBV18	TRBD1	CASSLGQGRSGANVLTF	TGTGCCAGCTCCCTGGGACAGGGCAGGTCTGGGGCCAACGTCCTGACTTTC
NA	TRBJ2-3	TRBV29-1	NA	CSVDGLSQGTDTQYF	TGCAGCGTTGATGGCCTCTCACAGGGAACAGATACGCAGTATTTT
many	TRBJ1-1	TRBV7-9	TRBD1	CASSRGQLGTEAFF	TGTGCCAGCAGCAGGGGGCAGCTGGGCACTGAAGCTTTCTTT
NA	TRBJ2-2	TRBV7-9	TRBD1	CASTGSGQGNTGELFF	TGTGCCAGCACGGGGTCGGGACAGGGTAACACCGGGGAGCTGTTTTTT
NA	TRBJ2-1	TRBV2	TRBD2	CASSPTGTSLSYNEQFF	TGTGCCAGCAGTCCAACCGGGACTAGCCTTTCCTACAATGAGCAGTTCTTC
NA	TRBJ2-1	TRBV19	NA	CASSAGDLTNEQFF	TGTGCCAGTAGCGCAGGGGATTTAACTAATGAGCAGTTCTTC
NA	TRBJ2-5	TRBV19	TRBD1	CASSIGDRHPQETQYF	TGTGCCAGTAGTATAGGGGACAGGCATCCGCAAGAGACCCAGTACTTC
NA	TRBJ1-4	TRBV5-1	TRBD1	CASSSSTGVREKLFF	TGCGCCAGCAGCTCATCGACAGGGGTTCGTGAAAAACTGTTTTTT
NA	TRBJ2-7	TRBV6-1	NA	CASQEGGSYEQYF	TGTGCCAGCCAGGAAGGGGGGTCCTACGAGCAGTACTTC
few	TRBJ2-7	TRBV7-9	NA	CASSLQQESEQYF	TGTGCCAGCAGCTTACAACAGGAAAGCGAGCAGTACTTC
once	TRBJ2-2	TRBV7-2	NA	CASTLGGPITGELFF	TGTGCCAGCACTTTAGGAGGCCCCATCACCGGGGAGCTGTTTTTT
NA	TRBJ1-5	TRBV2	NA	CASSGRSNQPQHF	TGTGCCAGCAGCGGTCGCAGCAATCAGCCCCAGCATTTT
NA	TRBJ2-1	TRBV7-2	TRBD2	CASSSSAGTYNEQFF	TGTGCCAGCAGTTCTTCAGCGGGAACTTACAATGAGCAGTTCTTC
NA	TRBJ2-2	TRBV11-2	TRBD1	CASSLGTGKLTGELFF	TGTGCCAGCAGCTTAGGGACAGGGAAGTTAACCGGGGAGCTGTTTTTT
NA	TRBJ2-5	TRBV6-1	NA	CASRAEWVGIETQYF	TGTGCCAGCAGGGCAGAGTGGGTGGGTATCGAGACCCAGTACTTC
NA	TRBJ1-2	TRBV11-1	NA	CASSLNPTANYGYTF	TGTGCCAGCAGCTTAAACCCCACAGCTAACTATGGCTACACCTTC
once	TRBJ1-6	TRBV6-6	NA	CASSYSGSGGPLHF	TGTGCCAGCAGTTACTCCGGGTCCGGTGGGCCCCTCCACTTT
NA	TRBJ2-7	TRBV27	NA	CASSLKGVSYEQYF	TGTGCCAGCAGTTTAAAGGGCGTCTCCTACGAGCAGTACTTC
NA	TRBJ1-1	TRBV2	TRBD1	CASRFTGGRTEAFF	TGTGCCAGCCGCTTTACAGGGGGCAGGACTGAAGCTTTCTTT
NA	TRBJ2-7	TRBV2	NA	CASSEGRGPVSYEQYF	TGTGCCAGCAGTGAAGGGCGGGGCCCAGTCTCCTACGAGCAGTACTTC
NA	TRBJ2-7	TRBV13	NA	CASSYSLYEQYF	TGTGCCAGCAGCTACAGCCTCTACGAGCAGTACTTC
NA	TRBJ2-2	TRBV6-6	TRBD1	CASRDAGTGPTGELFF	TGTGCCAGCAGGGACGCCGGGACAGGGCCCACCGGGGAGCTGTTTTTT
NA	TRBJ2-3	TRBV27	NA	CASSLSIGGRVDTQYF	TGTGCCAGCAGTTTATCGATCGGGGGGCGAGTAGATACGCAGTATTTT
NA	TRBJ2-3	TRBV10-2	TRBD1	CASSGDRGTDTQYF	TGCGCCAGCAGCGGGGACAGGGGAACAGATACGCAGTATTTT
NA	TRBJ2-3	TRBV9	NA	CASSVVPTTDTQYF	TGTGCCAGCAGCGTAGTTCCCACCACAGATACGCAGTATTTT
NA	TRBJ1-1	TRBV2	NA	CASSGDIVEAFF	TGTGCCAGCAGTGGCGACATAGTCGAAGCTTTCTTT
NA	TRBJ1-6	TRBV12-5	NA	CASGSQVGESISYNSPLHF	TGTGCTAGTGGTTCTCAAGTGGGTGAGTCAATATCCTATAATTCACCCCTCCACTTT
once	TRBJ2-2	TRBV5-1	NA	CASSLGQGSGTGELFF	TGCGCCAGCAGCTTGGGTCAGGGGTCGGGCACCGGGGAGCTGTTTTTT
NA	TRBJ1-2	TRBV7-9	NA	CASSPDRGRDYGYTF	TGTGCCAGCAGCCCAGATAGAGGGCGCGACTATGGCTACACCTTC
once	TRBJ2-3	TRBV7-2	NA	CASTKDHRFTDTQYF	TGTGCCAGCACCAAAGACCACCGCTTCACAGATACGCAGTATTTT
NA	TRBJ2-7	TRBV7-9	TRBD2	CASSPSGRPYEQYF	TGTGCCAGCAGCCCAAGCGGGAGACCCTACGAGCAGTACTTC
NA	TRBJ2-1	TRBV5-1	TRBD1	CASSLGTGERYNEQFF	TGCGCCAGCAGCTTGGGGACAGGGGAACGCTACAATGAGCAGTTCTTC
NA	TRBJ2-3	TRBV18	TRBD2	CASSPPPGLAGADTQYF	TGTGCCAGCTCACCACCCCCCGGACTAGCGGGGGCAGATACGCAGTATTTT
NA	TRBJ1-2	TRBV5-1	TRBD1	CASSLFVPGQGARGYTF	TGCGCCAGCAGCTTATTCGTACCGGGACAGGGGGCTCGAGGCTACACCTTC
NA	TRBJ2-5	TRBV2	NA	CASSAIETQYF	TGTGCCAGCAGTGCGATAGAGACCCAGTACTTC
NA	TRBJ1-2	TRBV7-2	NA	CASSLAPGLYGYTF	TGTGCCAGCAGCTTAGCGCCAGGGCTCTATGGCTACACCTTC
NA	TRBJ2-1	TRBV6-1	NA	CASSEVSPGQFF	TGTGCCAGCAGTGAAGTATCCCCAGGCCAGTTCTTC
NA	TRBJ1-1	TRBV5-1	TRBD1	CASSRGQGAMNTEAFF	TGCGCCAGCAGCAGGGGACAGGGGGCAATGAACACTGAAGCTTTCTTT
NA	TRBJ2-5	TRBV6-1	TRBD2	CASSDSRGKQETQYF	TGTGCCAGCAGTGATTCGCGGGGGAAACAAGAGACCCAGTACTTC
NA	TRBJ2-5	TRBV7-2	NA	CASSLAGFQETQYF	TGTGCCAGCAGCTTAGCGGGCTTCCAAGAGACCCAGTACTTC
NA	TRBJ2-7	TRBV10-3	NA	CAISGGGYEQYF	TGTGCCATCAGTGGAGGGGGTTACGAGCAGTACTTC
once	TRBJ1-6	TRBV5-1	NA	CASTYVQGNSPLHF	TGCGCCAGCACTTACGTCCAGGGGAATTCACCCCTCCACTTT
NA	TRBJ2-1	TRBV5-4	NA	CASSPPVGSEQFF	TGTGCCAGCAGCCCGCCCGTGGGTAGTGAGCAGTTCTTC
NA	TRBJ2-7	TRBV4-1	NA	CASSQDRSTGPTYEQYF	TGCGCCAGCAGCCAAGATCGATCAACTGGTCCGACCTACGAGCAGTACTTC
NA	TRBJ1-5	TRBV4-1	NA	CASRRERLRGWSNQPQHF	TGCGCCAGCAGGCGGGAACGACTGAGGGGTTGGAGCAATCAGCCCCAGCATTTT
NA	TRBJ2-1	TRBV6-5	TRBD2	CASKGRREGHNEQFF	TGTGCCAGCAAGGGTCGGCGGGAGGGCCACAATGAGCAGTTCTTC
few	TRBJ1-2	TRBV15	NA	CATSRDEYGYTF	TGTGCCACCAGCAGAGATGAGTATGGCTACACCTTC
NA	TRBJ2-2	TRBV30	NA	CAFDANTGELFF	TGTGCCTTTGACGCGAACACCGGGGAGCTGTTTTTT